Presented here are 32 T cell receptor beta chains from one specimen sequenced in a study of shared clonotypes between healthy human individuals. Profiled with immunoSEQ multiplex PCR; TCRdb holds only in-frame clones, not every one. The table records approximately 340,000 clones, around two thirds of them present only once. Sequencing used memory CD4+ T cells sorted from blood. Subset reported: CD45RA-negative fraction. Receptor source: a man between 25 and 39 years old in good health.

CDR3 in DNA: TGCGCCAGCATCGGAAGGCAGACAAACTATGGCTACACCTTC. This encodes CASIGRQTNYGYTF. The chain combines TRBV10-2 with TRBJ1-2; the D is unclear. CDR1 is WSHSY, CDR2 SAAADI, per germline. The CDR3 totals 14 residues. V lost 7 bases and J lost 2, with 14 bases in between.

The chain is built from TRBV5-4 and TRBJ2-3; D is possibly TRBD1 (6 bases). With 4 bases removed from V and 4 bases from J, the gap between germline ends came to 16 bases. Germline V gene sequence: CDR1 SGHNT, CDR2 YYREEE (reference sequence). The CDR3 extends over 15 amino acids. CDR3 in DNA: TGTGCCAGCAGCATACAGGGTTACATATCAGATACGCAGTATTTT. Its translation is CASSIQGYISDTQYF. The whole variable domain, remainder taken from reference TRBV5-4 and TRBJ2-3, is ETGVTQSPTHLIKTRGQQVTLRCSSQSGHNTVSWYQQALGQGPQFIFQYYREEENGRGNFPPRFSGLQFPNYSSELNVNALELDDSALYLCASSIQGYISDTQYFGPGTRLTVL.

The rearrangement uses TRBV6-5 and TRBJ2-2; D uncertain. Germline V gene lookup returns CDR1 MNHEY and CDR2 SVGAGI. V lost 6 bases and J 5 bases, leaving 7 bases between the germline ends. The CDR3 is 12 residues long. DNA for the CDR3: TGTGCCAGCAGCACCTGGACCGGGGAGCTGTTTTTT. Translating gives CASSTWTGELFF.

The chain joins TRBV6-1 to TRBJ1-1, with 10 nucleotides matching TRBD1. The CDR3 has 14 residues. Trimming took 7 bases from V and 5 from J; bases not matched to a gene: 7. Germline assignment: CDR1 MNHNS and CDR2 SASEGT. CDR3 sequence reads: CASNDWGQGTEAFF. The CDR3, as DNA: TGTGCCAGCAATGATTGGGGACAGGGGACTGAAGCTTTCTTT.

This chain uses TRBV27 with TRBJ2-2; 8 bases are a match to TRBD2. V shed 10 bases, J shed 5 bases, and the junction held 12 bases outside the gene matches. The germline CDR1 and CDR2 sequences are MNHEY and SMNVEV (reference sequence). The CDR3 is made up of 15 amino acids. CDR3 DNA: TGTGCCACCAGGGGACTAGTGAATTTTACCGGGGAGCTGTTTTTT. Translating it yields CATRGLVNFTGELFF.

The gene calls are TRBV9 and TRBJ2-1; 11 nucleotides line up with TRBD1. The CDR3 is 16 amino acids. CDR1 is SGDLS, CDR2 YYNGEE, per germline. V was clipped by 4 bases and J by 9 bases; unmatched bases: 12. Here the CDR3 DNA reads TGTGCCAGCAGCTCTATTAGAACCGGGACAGGGGGTGAGCAGTTCTTC. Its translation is CASSSIRTGTGGEQFF.

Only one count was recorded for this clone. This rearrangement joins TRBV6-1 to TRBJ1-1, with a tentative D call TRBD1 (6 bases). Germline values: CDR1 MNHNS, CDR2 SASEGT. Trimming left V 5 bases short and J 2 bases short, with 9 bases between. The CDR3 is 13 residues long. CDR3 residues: CASSTQGNTEAFF. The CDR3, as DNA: TGTGCCAGCAGTACACAGGGAAACACTGAAGCTTTCTTT.

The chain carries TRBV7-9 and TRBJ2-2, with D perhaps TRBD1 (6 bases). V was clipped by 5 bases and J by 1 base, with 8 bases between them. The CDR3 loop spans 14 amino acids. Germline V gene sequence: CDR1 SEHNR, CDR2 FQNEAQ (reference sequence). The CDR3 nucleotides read TGTGCCAGCAGCCGGACAGAGAACACCGGGGAGCTGTTTTTT. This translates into CASSRTENTGELFF.

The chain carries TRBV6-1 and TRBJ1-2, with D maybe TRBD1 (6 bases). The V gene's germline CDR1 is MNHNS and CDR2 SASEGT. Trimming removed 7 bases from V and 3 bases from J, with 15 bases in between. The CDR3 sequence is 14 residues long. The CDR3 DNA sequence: TGTGCCAGCAAGGGAACAGGGCCGTACTATGGCTACACCTTC. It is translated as CASKGTGPYYGYTF.

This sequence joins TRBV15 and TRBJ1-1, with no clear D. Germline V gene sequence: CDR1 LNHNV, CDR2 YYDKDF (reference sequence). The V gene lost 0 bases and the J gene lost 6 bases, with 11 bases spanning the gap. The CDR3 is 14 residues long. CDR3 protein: CATSRDWRDSEAFF. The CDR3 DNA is TGTGCCACCAGCAGAGATTGGAGGGATTCTGAAGCTTTCTTT. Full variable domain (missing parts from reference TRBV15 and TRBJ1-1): DAMVIQNPRYQVTQFGKPVTLSCSQTLNHNVMYWYQQKSSQAPKLLFHYYDKDFNNEADTPDNFQSRRPNTSFCFLDIRSPGLGDTAMYLCATSRDWRDSEAFFGQGTRLTVV.

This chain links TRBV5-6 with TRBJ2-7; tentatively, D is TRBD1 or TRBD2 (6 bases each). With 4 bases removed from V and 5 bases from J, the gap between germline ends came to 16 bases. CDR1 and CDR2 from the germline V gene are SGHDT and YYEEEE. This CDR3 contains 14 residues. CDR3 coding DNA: TGTGCCAGCAGCGGAGGGGGGCCCATCCACGAGCAGTACTTC. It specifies CASSGGGPIHEQYF.

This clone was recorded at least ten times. The CDR3 sequence is CASSGPDQNEQYF. For the CDR3, the DNA is TGTGCCAGTAGTGGCCCAGATCAAAACGAGCAGTACTTC. This sequence joins TRBV19 and TRBJ2-7; no clear D gene. The CDR3 has 13 amino acids. Germline CDR1 LNHDA, CDR2 SQIVND (reference sequence). The V and J ends lost 5 bases and 5 bases respectively, with 13 bases between them.

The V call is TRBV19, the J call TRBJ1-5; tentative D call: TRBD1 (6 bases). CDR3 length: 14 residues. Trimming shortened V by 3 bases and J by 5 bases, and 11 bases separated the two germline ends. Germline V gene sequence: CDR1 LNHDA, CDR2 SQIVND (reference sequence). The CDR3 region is CASSMGGEYQPQHF. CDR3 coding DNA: TGTGCCAGTAGTATGGGGGGCGAGTATCAGCCCCAGCATTTT.

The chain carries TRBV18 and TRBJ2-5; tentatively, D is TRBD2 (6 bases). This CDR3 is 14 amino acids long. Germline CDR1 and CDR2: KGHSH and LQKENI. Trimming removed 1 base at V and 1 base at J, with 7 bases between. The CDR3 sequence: CASSPQGGQETQYF. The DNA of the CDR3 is TGTGCCAGCTCACCACAGGGAGGCCAAGAGACCCAGTACTTC.

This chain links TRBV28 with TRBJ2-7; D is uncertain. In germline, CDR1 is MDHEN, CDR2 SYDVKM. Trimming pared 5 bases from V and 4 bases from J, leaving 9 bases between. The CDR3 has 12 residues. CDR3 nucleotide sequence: TGTGCCAGCAGTGCCATCAGGTACGAGCAGTACTTC. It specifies CASSAIRYEQYF.

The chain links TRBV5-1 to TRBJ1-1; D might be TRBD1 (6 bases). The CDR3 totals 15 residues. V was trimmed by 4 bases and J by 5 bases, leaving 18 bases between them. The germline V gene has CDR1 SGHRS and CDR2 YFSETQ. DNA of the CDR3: TGCGCCAGCAGCCGAGAGGGGGACCCGAAGACTGAAGCTTTCTTT. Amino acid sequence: CASSREGDPKTEAFF. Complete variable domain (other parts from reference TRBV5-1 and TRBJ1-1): KAGVTQTPRYLIKTRGQQVTLSCSPISGHRSVSWYQQTPGQGLQFLFEYFSETQRNKGNFPGRFSGRQFSNSRSEMNVSTLELGDSALYLCASSREGDPKTEAFFGQGTRLTVV.

The CDR3 spells CASSESGAGYVEQFF. For the CDR3, the DNA is TGTGCCAGCAGTGAATCCGGCGCCGGCTACGTTGAGCAGTTCTTC. The gene calls are TRBV25-1 and TRBJ2-1; no firm D call. This CDR3 is 15 amino acids long. Germline CDR1 reads MGHDK; CDR2 reads SYGVNS. The V and J ends lost 1 base and 9 bases respectively, with 16 bases between them.

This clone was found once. As DNA, the CDR3 is TGTGCCAGCAGCCCCGGGACTAGCGGGAGGACCGACTACAATGAGCAGTTCTTC. Translated: CASSPGTSGRTDYNEQFF. The rearrangement uses TRBV7-9 and TRBJ2-1, with 15 bases lining up with TRBD2. Trimming took 5 bases from V and 3 from J; bases not matched to a gene: 8. Germline values: CDR1 SEHNR, CDR2 FQNEAQ (reference sequence). The CDR3 covers 18 residues.

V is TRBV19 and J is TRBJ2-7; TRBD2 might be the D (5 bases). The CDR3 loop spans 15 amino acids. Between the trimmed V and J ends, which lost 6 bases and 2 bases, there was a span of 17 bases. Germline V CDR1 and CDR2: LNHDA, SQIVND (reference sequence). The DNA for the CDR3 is TGTGCCAGTAGAGTCGGTACTCCGGGGACCTACGAGCAGTACTTC. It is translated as CASRVGTPGTYEQYF.

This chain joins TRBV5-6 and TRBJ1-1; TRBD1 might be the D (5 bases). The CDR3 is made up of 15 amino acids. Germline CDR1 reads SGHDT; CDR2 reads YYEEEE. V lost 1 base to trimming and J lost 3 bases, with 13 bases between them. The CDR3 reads CASSLFQGWYTEAFF. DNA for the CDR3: TGTGCCAGCAGCTTGTTTCAGGGTTGGTACACTGAAGCTTTCTTT.

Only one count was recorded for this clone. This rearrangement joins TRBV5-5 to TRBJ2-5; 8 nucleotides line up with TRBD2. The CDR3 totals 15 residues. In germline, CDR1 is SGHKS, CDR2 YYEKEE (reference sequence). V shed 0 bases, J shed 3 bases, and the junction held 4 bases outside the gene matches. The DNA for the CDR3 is TGTGCCAGCAGCTTGGACGGGAGGGCCGAAGAGACCCAGTACTTC. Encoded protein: CASSLDGRAEETQYF.

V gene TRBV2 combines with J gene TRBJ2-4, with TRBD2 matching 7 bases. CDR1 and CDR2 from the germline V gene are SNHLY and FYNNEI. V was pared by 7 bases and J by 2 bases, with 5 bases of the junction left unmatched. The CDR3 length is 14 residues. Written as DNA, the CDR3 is TGTGCCAGCAACAGGCGGGAGACCAAAAACATTCAGTACTTC. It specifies CASNRRETKNIQYF.

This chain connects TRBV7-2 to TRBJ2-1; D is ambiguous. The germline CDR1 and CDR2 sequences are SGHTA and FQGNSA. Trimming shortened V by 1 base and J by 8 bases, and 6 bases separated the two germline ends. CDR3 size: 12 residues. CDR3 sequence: CASSLDAYEQFF. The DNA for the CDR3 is TGTGCCAGCAGCTTAGACGCGTATGAGCAGTTCTTC. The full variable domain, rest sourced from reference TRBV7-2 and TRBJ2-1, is GAGVSQSPSNKVTEKGKDVELRCDPISGHTALYWYRQSLGQGLEFLIYFQGNSAPDKSGLPSDRFSAERTGGSVSTLTIQRTQQEDSAVYLCASSLDAYEQFFGPGTRLTVL.

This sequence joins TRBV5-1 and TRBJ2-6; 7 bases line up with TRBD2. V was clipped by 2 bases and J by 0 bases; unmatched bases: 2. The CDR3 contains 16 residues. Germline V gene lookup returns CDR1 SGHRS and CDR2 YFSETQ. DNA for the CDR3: TGCGCCAGCAGCTTTACGGGAGGCTCTGGGGCCAACGTCCTGACTTTC. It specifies CASSFTGGSGANVLTF.

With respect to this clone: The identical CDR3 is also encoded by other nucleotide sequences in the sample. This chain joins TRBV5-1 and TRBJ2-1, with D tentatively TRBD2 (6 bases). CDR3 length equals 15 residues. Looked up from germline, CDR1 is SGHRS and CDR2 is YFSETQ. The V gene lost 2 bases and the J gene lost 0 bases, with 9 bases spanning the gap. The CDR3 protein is CASSFSGSSYNEQFF. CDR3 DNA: TGCGCCAGCAGCTTTAGCGGCAGCTCCTACAATGAGCAGTTCTTC.

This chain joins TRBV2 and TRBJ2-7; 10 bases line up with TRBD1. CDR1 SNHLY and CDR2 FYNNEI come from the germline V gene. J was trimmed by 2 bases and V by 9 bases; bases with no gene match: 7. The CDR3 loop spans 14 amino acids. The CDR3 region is CARSRDRGTYEQYF. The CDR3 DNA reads TGTGCCAGATCCCGGGACAGGGGTACCTACGAGCAGTACTTC.

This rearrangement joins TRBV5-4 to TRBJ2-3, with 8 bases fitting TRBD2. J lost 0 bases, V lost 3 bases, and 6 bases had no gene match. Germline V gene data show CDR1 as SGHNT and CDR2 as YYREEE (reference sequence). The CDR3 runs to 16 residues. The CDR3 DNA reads TGTGCCAGCAGCTCGATGAGCGGGAGAAGCACAGATACGCAGTATTTT. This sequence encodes CASSSMSGRSTDTQYF.

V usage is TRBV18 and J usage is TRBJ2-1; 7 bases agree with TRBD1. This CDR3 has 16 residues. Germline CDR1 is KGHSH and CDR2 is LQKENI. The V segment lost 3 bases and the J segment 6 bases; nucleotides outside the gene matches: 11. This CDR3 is CASSPATGFDGNEQFF. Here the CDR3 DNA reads TGTGCCAGCTCACCCGCGACAGGGTTTGATGGCAATGAGCAGTTCTTC.

The CDR3 loop reads CASILGRGRGRSDEQYF. CDR3 in DNA: TGTGCCAGCATCCTAGGGAGGGGCAGGGGAAGAAGCGACGAGCAGTACTTC. The chain is built from TRBV11-2 and TRBJ2-7, with D tentatively TRBD2 (7 bases). There are 17 residues in the CDR3. Germline CDR1 SGHAT, CDR2 FQNNGV. Trimming stripped 7 bases from V and 5 bases from J, with 27 bases between.

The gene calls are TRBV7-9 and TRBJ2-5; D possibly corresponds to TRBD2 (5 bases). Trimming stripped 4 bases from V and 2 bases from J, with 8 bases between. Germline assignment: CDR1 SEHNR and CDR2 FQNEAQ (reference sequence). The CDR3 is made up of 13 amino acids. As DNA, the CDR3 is TGTGCCAGCAGCTCTACTAGACAAGAGACCCAGTACTTC. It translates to CASSSTRQETQYF.

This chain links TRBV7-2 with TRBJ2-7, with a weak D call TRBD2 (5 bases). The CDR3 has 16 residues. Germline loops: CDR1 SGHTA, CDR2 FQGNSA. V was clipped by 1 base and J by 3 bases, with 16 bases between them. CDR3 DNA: TGTGCCAGCAGCTTAGGAGGAGGACTGAACCTCTACGAGCAGTACTTC. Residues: CASSLGGGLNLYEQYF.

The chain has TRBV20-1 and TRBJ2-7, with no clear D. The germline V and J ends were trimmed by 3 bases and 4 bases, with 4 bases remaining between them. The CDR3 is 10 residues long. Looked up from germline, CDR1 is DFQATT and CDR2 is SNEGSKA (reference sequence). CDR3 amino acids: CSASLYEQYF. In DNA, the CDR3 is TGCAGTGCTAGCCTTTACGAGCAGTACTTC.